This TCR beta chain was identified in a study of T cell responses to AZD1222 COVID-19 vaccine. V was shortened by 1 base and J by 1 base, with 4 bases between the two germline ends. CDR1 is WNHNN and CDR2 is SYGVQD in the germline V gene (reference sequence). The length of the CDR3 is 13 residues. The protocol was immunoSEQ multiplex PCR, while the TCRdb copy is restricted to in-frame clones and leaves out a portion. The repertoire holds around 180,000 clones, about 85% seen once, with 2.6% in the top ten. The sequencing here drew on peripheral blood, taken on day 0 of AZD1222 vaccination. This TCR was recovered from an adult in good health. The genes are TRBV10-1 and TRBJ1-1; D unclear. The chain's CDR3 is CASSEYQNTEAFF. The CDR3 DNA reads TGCGCCAGCAGTGAGTATCAGAACACTGAAGCTTTCTTT.